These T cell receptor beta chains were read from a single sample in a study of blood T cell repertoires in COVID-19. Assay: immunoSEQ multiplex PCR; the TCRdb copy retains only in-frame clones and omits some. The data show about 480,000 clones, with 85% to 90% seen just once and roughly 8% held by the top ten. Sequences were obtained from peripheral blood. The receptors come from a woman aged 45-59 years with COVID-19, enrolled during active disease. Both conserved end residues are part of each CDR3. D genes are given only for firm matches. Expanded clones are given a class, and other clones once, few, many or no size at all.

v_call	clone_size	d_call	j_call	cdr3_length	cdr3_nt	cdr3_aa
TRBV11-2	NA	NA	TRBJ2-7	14	TGTGCCAGCAGCCCGGGGAGCGATCGCTACGAGCAGTACTTC	CASSPGSDRYEQYF
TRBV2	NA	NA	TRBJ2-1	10	TGTGCCAGCAAGGGGGATGAGCAGTTCTTC	CASKGDEQFF
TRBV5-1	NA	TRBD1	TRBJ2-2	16	TGCGCCAGCAGCTTGTCAGTGACAGGGCGGGCCGGGGAGCTGTTTTTT	CASSLSVTGRAGELFF
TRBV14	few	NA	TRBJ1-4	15	TGTGCCAGCAGCCCGCAGATTGCAACTAATGAAAAACTGTTTTTT	CASSPQIATNEKLFF
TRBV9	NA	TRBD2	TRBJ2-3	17	TGTGCCAGCAGCGTAGGAATAGGGCGGGGGGGCACAGATACGCAGTATTTT	CASSVGIGRGGTDTQYF
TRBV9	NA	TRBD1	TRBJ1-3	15	TGTGCCAGCAGCGCTCGACAGGGGGAGGGAAACACCATATATTTT	CASSARQGEGNTIYF
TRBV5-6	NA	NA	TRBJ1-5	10	TGTGCCAGCAACTTCTACGACCAGCATTTT	CASNFYDQHF
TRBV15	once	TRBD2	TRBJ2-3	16	TGTGCCACCAGCGCAGGAAACCTAGCGGACACAGATACGCAGTATTTT	CATSAGNLADTDTQYF
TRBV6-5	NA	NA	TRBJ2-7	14	TGTGCCAGCAGTTACTATCGGGGTGTCGGCGAGCAGTACTTC	CASSYYRGVGEQYF
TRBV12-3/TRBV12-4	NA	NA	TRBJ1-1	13	TGTGCCAGCAGTGGGACGGGGGTCACTGAAGCTTTCTTT	CASSGTGVTEAFF
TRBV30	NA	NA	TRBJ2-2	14	TGTGCCTGGAGGGGGGCCCCCGGAACCGGGGAGCTGTTTTTT	CAWRGAPGTGELFF
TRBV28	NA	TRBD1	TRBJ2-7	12	TGTGCCAGCAGTACGCGCACAGGGGACCCTTACTTC	CASSTRTGDPYF
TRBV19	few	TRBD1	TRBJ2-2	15	TGTGCCAGTAGTACCTACGGACAGGGGCCTGGGGAGCTGTTTTTT	CASSTYGQGPGELFF
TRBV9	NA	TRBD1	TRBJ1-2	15	TGTGCCAGCAGCCCTACAGGGGGCGCGTTTAATGGCTACACCTTC	CASSPTGGAFNGYTF